A selection of T cell receptor beta chains follows, all from one sample in a study of identifying expanded T cells in peripheral blood. TCRdb's copy holds only in-frame clones and misses some; the assay was immunoSEQ multiplex PCR. The sample contains approximately 100,000 clones, around 88% of which appear only once. Source material: blood. Receptors were obtained from a person between 18 and 69 years old in good health. CDR3s include the opening cysteine and the closing phenylalanine or tryptophan. A D gene is named only where the DNA matches it firmly. The size entry is marked missing in some rows and otherwise reads once, few, many or a size class.

v_gene	d_gene	abundance	j_gene	CDR3nt	CDR3aa
TRBV9	.	.	TRBJ2-1	TGTGCCAGCAGCGCGTGGGGGCTAGTTTCTAACCATGAGCAGTTCTTC	CASSAWGLVSNHEQFF
TRBV4-2	.	.	TRBJ1-2	TGTGCCAGCAGCCAAGATCGGTTGAACTATGGCTACACCTTC	CASSQDRLNYGYTF
TRBV7-2	.	.	TRBJ2-1	TGTGCCAGCAGCTTAGCCGCGGATGAGCAGTTCTTC	CASSLAADEQFF
TRBV1	.	.	TRBJ2-5	TGCACCAGCAGTCAAATCAGGGGGAAAGAGACCCAGTACTTC	CTSSQIRGKETQYF
TRBV7-2	.	.	TRBJ1-1	TGTGCCAGCAGCACAAATGGGGCTTGGGCTGAAGCTTTCTTT	CASSTNGAWAEAFF
TRBV6-5	.	once	TRBJ1-5	TGTGCCAGCAGTTACTCTACAGGGAATCAGCCCCAGCATTTT	CASSYSTGNQPQHF
TRBV29-1	.	.	TRBJ2-5	TGCAGCGTTGTCCGGGTGTCCAACCAAGAGACCCAGTACTTC	CSVVRVSNQETQYF
TRBV5-4	.	.	TRBJ1-4	TGTGCCAGCAGCCCCGACTGGGAGGCTGAACTGTTTTTT	CASSPDWEAELFF
TRBV5-8	TRBD1	.	TRBJ2-1	TGTGCCAGCAGCTTGCCGGGACAGCCCTACAATGAGCAGTTCTTC	CASSLPGQPYNEQFF
TRBV10-3	.	.	TRBJ2-5	TGTGCCATCAGTGATGAGGACGGGGCGCGGGAGACCCAGTACTTC	CAISDEDGARETQYF
TRBV4-2	TRBD2	.	TRBJ2-2	TGTGCCAGCGGAGGACTAGCGGGGGGGCAGACCGGGGAGCTGTTTTTT	CASGGLAGGQTGELFF
TRBV6-6	.	.	TRBJ1-6	TGTGCCAGCAGTAGCAAGTACTCACCCCTCCACTTT	CASSSKYSPLHF
TRBV7-9	.	.	TRBJ2-2	TGTGCCAGCAGACCCCTAGGGTTGGGCACCGGGGAGCTGTTTTTT	CASRPLGLGTGELFF
TRBV7-2	TRBD1	few	TRBJ1-2	TGTGCCAGCAGCTTAGGGACAGGGAGGAATGGCTACACCTTC	CASSLGTGRNGYTF
TRBV29-1	TRBD2	.	TRBJ2-7	TGCAGCGTTGAAACTAGCGGGGGAGACGAGCAGTACTTC	CSVETSGGDEQYF
TRBV28	TRBD1	.	TRBJ1-5	TGTGCCGTACGTATGGACAGGGTCGTACCTCAGCCCCAGCATTTT	CAVRMDRVVPQPQHF
TRBV5-4	.	once	TRBJ1-2	TGTGCCAGCAGCTTGTTTGGACAGACTAACTATGGCTACACCTTC	CASSLFGQTNYGYTF
TRBV27	.	.	TRBJ1-5	TGTGCCAGCGCCCACAGGGCGAGCAATCAGCCCCAGCATTTT	CASAHRASNQPQHF